These 27 T cell receptor beta chains came from one sample sequenced in a study of beta chain features in type 1 diabetes. Isolated RNA was reverse transcribed in full, so expressed TCRB transcripts were sequenced. Using immunoSEQ multiplex PCR, the repertoire was profiled, and TCRdb retains in-frame clones only, with some absent. The data contain 900,000 or so clones, 15% to 20% of them singletons. The specimen was naive CD4+ T cells from blood. All receptors derive from a woman under 30 in good health.

The rearrangement links TRBV5-6 to TRBJ2-2, with TRBD1 matching 7 bases. Germline lookup yields CDR1 SGHDT and CDR2 YYEEEE. With 0 bases clipped from V and 4 bases from J, the junction kept 0 bases outside the gene matches. The CDR3 runs 14 residues. This CDR3 reads CASSLAGGTGELFF. The CDR3 DNA follows: TGTGCCAGCAGCTTGGCAGGGGGCACCGGGGAGCTGTTTTTT.

V gene TRBV9 combines with J gene TRBJ2-1; TRBD2 might be the D (6 bases). Germline lookup yields CDR1 SGDLS and CDR2 YYNGEE. V was trimmed by 1 base and J by 5 bases, leaving 13 bases between them. CDR3 length equals 15 residues. CDR3 DNA sequence: TGTGCCAGCAGCGTATTGTCTAGCGTTAACAATGAGCAGTTCTTC. Translating gives CASSVLSSVNNEQFF.

There are a few counts of this clone. The CDR3 DNA reads as TGTGCCAGCAGCTCACCTAGCGGGGTGAAGCTGTTTTTT. It codes for CASSSPSGVKLFF. This chain uses TRBV7-9 with TRBJ2-2; 9 bases agree with TRBD2. J was trimmed by 12 bases and V by 4 bases; bases with no gene match: 6. Germline V gene sequence: CDR1 SEHNR, CDR2 FQNEAQ (reference sequence). The length of the CDR3 is 13 residues.

About this clone itself: A much larger clonotype is one base distant, so this may be a read error. This same CDR3 is encoded by further DNA sequences in the sample. The chain employs TRBV11-3 and TRBJ2-3; 9 bases match TRBD2. V was pared by 3 bases and J by 3 bases, with 1 base of the junction left unmatched. The CDR3 extends over 14 amino acids. The germline V gene has CDR1 SGHNT and CDR2 YENEEA. DNA of the CDR3: TGTGCCAGCAGCTTTAGCGGGAGTACAGATACGCAGTATTTT. It encodes CASSFSGSTDTQYF.

There are a few counts of this clone. The genes are TRBV7-3 and TRBJ2-7; 9 bases fit TRBD2. The germline gives CDR1 SGHTA, CDR2 FQGTGA. The CDR3 runs 16 residues. The V segment lost 2 bases and the J segment 5 bases; nucleotides outside the gene matches: 10. For the CDR3, the DNA is TGTGCCAGCAGCTTAGTCGGGACTAGCTCTGGCGACGAGCAGTACTTC. It codes for CASSLVGTSSGDEQYF.

This clone was detected only a few times. The rearrangement joins TRBV7-9 to TRBJ2-1; TRBD1 agrees at 7 bases. Germline CDR1 reads SEHNR; CDR2 reads FQNEAQ (reference sequence). V dropped 5 bases and J dropped 2; count of bases not matched to a gene: 9. This CDR3 region has 16 residues. CDR3 residues: CASSRLRGSTYNEQFF. CDR3 nucleotide sequence: TGTGCCAGCAGCCGTCTCAGGGGGAGCACCTACAATGAGCAGTTCTTC.

The genes are TRBV19 and TRBJ2-3, with 8 bases that match TRBD2. J lost 6 bases, V lost 4 bases, and 12 bases had no gene match. The CDR3 contains 16 residues. Germline CDR1 and CDR2: LNHDA and SQIVND (reference sequence). The DNA for the CDR3 is TGTGCCAGTAGTACCCATTGGAGCGGGAGTTCGGATACGCAGTATTTT. Protein: CASSTHWSGSSDTQYF. Supplemented by reference TRBV19 and TRBJ2-3, the full variable domain reads DGGITQSPKYLFRKEGQNVTLSCEQNLNHDAMYWYRQDPGQGLRLIYYSQIVNDFQKGDIAEGYSVSREKKESFPLTVTSAQKNPTAFYLCASSTHWSGSSDTQYFGPGTRLTVL.

V is TRBV9 and J is TRBJ1-1; a possible D gene is TRBD1 (5 bases). CDR1 is SGDLS and CDR2 is YYNGEE in the germline V gene. Trimming shortened V by 4 bases and J by 2 bases, and 12 bases separated the two germline ends. There are 14 residues in the CDR3. Written as DNA, the CDR3 is TGTGCCAGCAGCCCAACGACAGCAAACACTGAAGCTTTCTTT. Protein product: CASSPTTANTEAFF.

V gene TRBV6-1 combines with J gene TRBJ2-4; possibly TRBD2 for D (5 bases). Germline V lookup: CDR1 MNHNS, CDR2 SASEGT. This CDR3 has 14 amino acids. Trimming took 7 bases from V and 1 from J, leaving 11 bases between them. The chain's CDR3 is CASTKAEAKNIQYF. DNA for the CDR3: TGTGCCAGCACCAAAGCGGAGGCCAAAAACATTCAGTACTTC.

This clone was detected a few times. The chain employs TRBV2 and TRBJ2-2, with 8 bases lining up with TRBD2. Unmatched junction bases numbered 5, after V lost 6 bases and J lost 2 bases. This CDR3 spans 15 amino acids. CDR1 SNHLY and CDR2 FYNNEI come from the germline V gene. The CDR3 region has the DNA TGTGCCAGCAGAGCGAGCGGGAGTAACACCGGGGAGCTGTTTTTT. This sequence encodes CASRASGSNTGELFF. Full variable domain (rest looked up from reference TRBV2 and TRBJ2-2): EPEVTQTPSHQVTQMGQEVILRCVPISNHLYFYWYRQILGQKVEFLVSFYNNEISEKSEIFDDQFSVERPDGSNFTLKIRSTKLEDSAMYFCASRASGSNTGELFFGEGSRLTVL.

This clone was recorded a few times. V usage is TRBV28 and J usage is TRBJ2-3; possible D gene TRBD1, 5 bases. Deletions cut 2 bases from V and 7 bases from J, with 10 bases between. The length of the CDR3 is 13 residues. Germline V gene lookup returns CDR1 MDHEN and CDR2 SYDVKM. The CDR3 bases are TGTGCCAGCAGTTTAGGTGGGGCAAATACGCAGTATTTT. This translates into CASSLGGANTQYF.

This clone has a handful of counts. The chain joins TRBV6-5 to TRBJ2-1; D call uncertain. CDR3 length: 15 amino acids. The germline V and J ends were trimmed by 0 bases and 6 bases, with 12 bases remaining between them. The germline V gene has CDR1 MNHEY and CDR2 SVGAGI. The CDR3 sequence is CASSYSIPRGNEQFF. The DNA for the CDR3 is TGTGCCAGCAGTTACTCGATTCCGCGAGGCAATGAGCAGTTCTTC.

The CDR3 is CASSFLSGSGANVLTF. CDR3 sequence (DNA): TGCGCCAGCAGCTTTTTATCTGGATCTGGGGCCAACGTCCTGACTTTC. The V and J genes are TRBV5-1 and TRBJ2-6; no clear D gene. Germline CDR1 SGHRS, CDR2 YFSETQ. V was cut by 2 bases and J by 1 base, with 10 bases left in between. The CDR3 runs to 16 residues.

This clone was detected only a few times. This chain connects TRBV7-2 to TRBJ2-1, with TRBD2 matching over 9 bases. Germline CDR1 is SGHTA and CDR2 is FQGNSA. The CDR3 contains 14 residues. J was trimmed by 10 bases and V by 3 bases; bases with no gene match: 7. The chain's CDR3 is CASSFVGLAIEQFF. DNA of the CDR3: TGTGCCAGCAGCTTCGTAGGACTAGCGATAGAGCAGTTCTTC. Full variable domain (remainder filled in from reference TRBV7-2 and TRBJ2-1): GAGVSQSPSNKVTEKGKDVELRCDPISGHTALYWYRQSLGQGLEFLIYFQGNSAPDKSGLPSDRFSAERTGGSVSTLTIQRTQQEDSAVYLCASSFVGLAIEQFFGPGTRLTVL.

This chain uses TRBV29-1 with TRBJ1-2; the D gene is possibly TRBD1 (5 bases). V lost 7 bases and J lost 7, with 13 bases in between. CDR1 is SQVTM and CDR2 is ANQGSEA in the germline V gene. The CDR3 totals 11 residues. The CDR3 is CSEGSIGGYTF. The CDR3 bases are TGCAGCGAGGGGAGTATTGGTGGCTACACCTTC.

This clone turned up a few times. The chain combines TRBV7-3 with TRBJ2-3; D call uncertain. Between the trimmed V and J ends, which lost 1 base and 4 bases, there was a span of 6 bases. Germline V gene data show CDR1 as SGHTA and CDR2 as FQGTGA. The CDR3 runs 13 residues. The CDR3 sequence is CASSLMGADTQYF. In DNA, the CDR3 is TGTGCCAGCAGCTTAATGGGCGCAGATACGCAGTATTTT.

The gene calls are TRBV7-9 and TRBJ1-2, with unresolved D. CDR1 is SEHNR and CDR2 is FQNEAQ in the germline V gene (reference sequence). The CDR3 has 11 residues. V lost 6 bases and J 6 bases, leaving 8 bases between the germline ends. CDR3 residues: CASRNGDGYTF. The CDR3 DNA sequence: TGTGCCAGCAGAAACGGGGATGGCTACACCTTC.

The gene calls are TRBV20-1 and TRBJ2-7; TRBD1 or TRBD2 may be the D gene (5 bases each). Trimming left V 6 bases short and J 2 bases short, with 8 bases between. In germline, CDR1 is DFQATT, CDR2 SNEGSKA (reference sequence). The length of the CDR3 is 11 residues. CDR3 DNA: TGCAGTGCAGGGGACGCCTACGAGCAGTACTTC. It encodes CSAGDAYEQYF.

In this sample, this clone turned up many times. CDR3 coding DNA: TGTGCCAGCAGCCAGGGTCCGGAAGGAAACACCATATATTTT. It codes for CASSQGPEGNTIYF. V is TRBV14 and J is TRBJ1-3; D unresolved. With 3 bases removed from V and 4 bases from J, the gap between germline ends came to 10 bases. The CDR3 is made up of 14 amino acids. Germline lookup yields CDR1 SGHDN and CDR2 FVKESK.

The chain recombines TRBV15 with TRBJ1-3; 7 bases are shared with TRBD1. Germline V gene sequence: CDR1 LNHNV, CDR2 YYDKDF (reference sequence). The CDR3 is made up of 15 amino acids. V trimming: 4 bases; J trimming: 2 bases; junction bases outside the gene matches: 5. The CDR3: CATSTDRTAGNTIYF. The CDR3 coding sequence is TGTGCCACCAGCACGGACAGGACAGCTGGAAACACCATATATTTT.

The gene calls are TRBV7-2 and TRBJ2-1, with D perhaps TRBD2 (6 bases). V shed 7 bases and J shed 3 bases, with 16 bases lying between them. The germline V gene encodes CDR1 SGHTA and CDR2 FQGNSA. CDR3 size: 15 residues. DNA for the CDR3: TGTGCCAGCAACGGTTTTGCGGGAAGCTACAATGAGCAGTTCTTC. Translating it yields CASNGFAGSYNEQFF.

The J gene is TRBJ2-7, the V gene TRBV2, with 8 bases fitting TRBD1. The ends lost 6 bases at V and 0 bases at J; junction bases unmatched: 4. This CDR3 is built from 14 residues. CDR1 and CDR2 (germline): SNHLY, FYNNEI. This chain's CDR3 is CASRGRGHSYEQYF. The CDR3 DNA reads as TGTGCCAGCAGGGGCAGGGGGCACTCCTACGAGCAGTACTTC.

This clone was observed a handful of times. The chain carries TRBV7-9 and TRBJ2-1; D could derive from TRBD1 or TRBD2 (5 bases each). Trimming pared 5 bases from V and 12 bases from J, leaving 11 bases between. CDR1 is SEHNR, CDR2 FQNEAQ, per germline (reference sequence). The CDR3 has 11 residues. The CDR3 here is CASSHPGLQFF. DNA for the CDR3: TGTGCCAGCAGCCACCCGGGGCTGCAGTTCTTC.

The V and J genes are TRBV28 and TRBJ1-1, with 7 bases identical to TRBD1. CDR1 MDHEN and CDR2 SYDVKM come from the germline V gene. This CDR3 spans 13 amino acids. J was trimmed by 0 bases and V by 8 bases; bases with no gene match: 3. CDR3 sequence: CASRRGMNTEAFF. The CDR3 coding sequence is TGTGCCAGCCGCAGGGGGATGAACACTGAAGCTTTCTTT.

The V call is TRBV9, the J call TRBJ2-3, with 12 bases that match TRBD2. Germline CDR1 and CDR2: SGDLS and YYNGEE. Trimming took 3 bases from V and 4 from J; bases not matched to a gene: 3. CDR3 length equals 15 residues. The CDR3 sequence is CASSGGLAGSDTQYF. For the CDR3, the DNA is TGTGCCAGCAGCGGAGGACTAGCGGGATCAGATACGCAGTATTTT.

The chain carries TRBV6-6 and TRBJ2-6; D is unclear. Germline CDR1 MNHNY, CDR2 SVGAGI (reference sequence). This CDR3 comprises 15 residues. V lost 7 bases and J lost 0, with 10 bases in between. For the CDR3, the DNA is TGTGCCAGCATTAAGAGGATCTCTGGGGCCAACGTCCTGACTTTC. This codes for CASIKRISGANVLTF.

This clone has just a few counts. The J gene is TRBJ2-5, the V gene TRBV7-2, with D perhaps TRBD1 (6 bases). Germline V gives CDR1 SGHTA, CDR2 FQGNSA. The ends were cut back, 5 bases at V and 1 base at J, with 17 bases in the middle. The CDR3 loop spans 16 amino acids. CDR3 residues: CASSRGPGQPQETQYF. In nucleotides, the CDR3 is TGTGCCAGCAGCAGAGGACCGGGACAACCCCAAGAGACCCAGTACTTC.